This section outlines one T cell receptor (beta chain) sequence together with its context. Its antigen is not yet known. Base qualities are missing; no much larger clone stands one base away. The record originates from a study of Tregs in tolerant kidney transplant recipients (dated by TCRdb to the late 2010s). Describing the broader study: The study applied TCRbeta sequencing to find donor-specific regulatory T cells before combined kidney and bone marrow transplantation and then followed those same cells after transplant. The paper as a whole reports these results and caveats: Biological reproducibility was not directly addressed, though technical replication error appeared minimal. Because the PCR primers were changed over time for some patients, nucleotide-level comparison could not be performed across the samples from those patients. Because only a small number of patients were included, the study had limitations, and the results will need to be validated in larger populations as well as under other immunosuppression protocols. Expanding Tregs with activated donor B cells appeared to identify the most biologically relevant and donor-specific TCRbeta repertoire. Donor-specific Treg expansion exceeded global Treg expansion in tolerant patients, suggesting antigen-driven rather than nonspecific expansion.

According to the study, the label for this sample's time point signals: 6 months after combined kidney and bone marrow transplant. The transplants used related donors with nonmyeloablative bone marrow transplantation, and mixed chimerism in the human trials was transient. Unstimulated Tregs (CD4+CD25+CD127-), CD4+ non-Tregs (CD4+CD25-), CD4 and CD8 cells were FACS-sorted from thawed PBMCs. Patients were 4 combined kidney and bone marrow transplant recipients from the ITN036ST trial, and only these trial subjects had samples available. Healthy control blood was separated into PBMCs by Ficoll density gradient and cryopreserved, and patient PBMCs were collected both before and after transplant. For TCRbeta CDR3 sequencing, genomic DNA from the sorted cells was extracted using the QIAGEN DNeasy Blood and Tissue Kit. High-throughput TCRbeta CDR3 sequencing was carried out commercially through immunoSEQ, with PCR amplification with bias correction and internal controls included. The paper's processing steps were these. Unique productive TCRbeta sequences were defined by CDR3 nucleotide sequence where primers matched, otherwise by CDR3 amino acid sequence with Vbeta and Jbeta genes. To correct for sorting error, sequences found in more than one sorted population at a frequency ratio of 2:1 or less were discarded, and the remaining shared sequences were assigned to the population with the higher frequency. Sequences were defined as donor-reactive when expanded at least 5-fold in CFSE-low cells versus unstimulated cells and present at a frequency of at least 0.01% in CFSE-low cells. Repertoire divergence was quantified by Jensen-Shannon divergence calculated from the top 100 TCRbeta sequences ranked by frequency. When a sample had multiple sequencing runs, each run was corrected for sorting error separately and the runs were then pooled. TCRdb obtained this table from immuneACCESS and retained in-frame rearrangements with V and J assigned. These tables miss some clones; where compared with another copy, unresolved V genes account for less than half of the shortfall, and the remainder is unexplained. D and trimming come from the DNA, and the V and J calls and clone size come from that table. The sample yields 65,000 or so clones; about 87% were counted once. The ten largest clones capture 3.8% of the sample.

V is reduced by 3 bases and J by 3 bases, leaving a spacing of 12 bases between them. The germline V gene gives CDR1 as LGHNT and CDR2 as FRNRAP. CDR3 length: 14 amino acids, cysteine to phenylalanine. Only the CDR3 portion is preserved as DNA: 42 bases, with reading frame beginning at the first base. The material was CD4+ T cells from blood (PBMCs), obtained 6 months after the transplant. The TCR sequence derives from a human patient who received a combined kidney and bone marrow transplant. Following a transplant, some T cells may be graft donor cells, not patient cells. Rearrangement joined TRBV12-5 to TRBJ2-7; D gene: possibly TRBD1, on 5 matching bases. CDR3 region: CASGLSAGHYEQYF. The nucleotide sequence reads as follows: TGTGCTAGTGGTTTATCTGCAGGACACTACGAGCAGTACTTC.